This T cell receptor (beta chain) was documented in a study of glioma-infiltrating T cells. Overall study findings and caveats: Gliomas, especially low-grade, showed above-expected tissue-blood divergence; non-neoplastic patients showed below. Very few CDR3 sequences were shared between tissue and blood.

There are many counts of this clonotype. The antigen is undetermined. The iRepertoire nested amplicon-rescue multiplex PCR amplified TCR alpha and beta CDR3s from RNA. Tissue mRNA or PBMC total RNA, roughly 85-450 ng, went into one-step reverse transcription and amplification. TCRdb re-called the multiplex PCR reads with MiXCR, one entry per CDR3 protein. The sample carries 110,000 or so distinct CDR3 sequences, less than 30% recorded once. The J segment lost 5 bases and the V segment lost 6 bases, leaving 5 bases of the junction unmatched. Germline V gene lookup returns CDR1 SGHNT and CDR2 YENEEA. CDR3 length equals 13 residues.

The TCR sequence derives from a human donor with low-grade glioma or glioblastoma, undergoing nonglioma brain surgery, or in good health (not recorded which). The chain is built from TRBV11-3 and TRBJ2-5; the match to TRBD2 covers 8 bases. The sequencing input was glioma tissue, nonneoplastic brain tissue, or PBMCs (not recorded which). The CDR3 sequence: CASSQSGGETQYF. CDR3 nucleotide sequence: TGTGCCAGCAGTCAATCGGGGGGGGAGACCCAGTACTTC.